This T cell receptor (beta chain) emerged from a study of T cells in localized non-small cell lung cancer (dated by TCRdb to the early 2020s). For context, the study as a whole: The study examined T cell repertoires in under 300 patients with early-stage NSCLC and compared tumors with uninvolved tumor-adjacent lungs. The mean age of the NSCLC patients was roughly 70 years, with 130 or so men and about a hundred women. The cohort was made up of around 240 treatment-naive NSCLC patients whose localized lung tumors had been resected. The paper's findings and limits, for the study overall: Uninvolved tumor-adjacent lung showed the highest T cell clonality, higher than tumor, which suggests more focused antigenic responses in the adjacent lung. A median of roughly 56 of the top 100 tumor clones were detected in paired uninvolved adjacent lung, and 28 of these tumor clones were also found among the top 100 clones of the paired uninvolved adjacent lung. Since the design was exploratory, TCR variables were selected using unadjusted p-values with no false-discovery rate correction. Longer overall survival was associated with higher blood T cell density, whereas shorter survival was associated with higher adjacent-lung clonality. Because multi-region sequencing of the tumors was not done, intratumor heterogeneity could not be ruled out.

TCR beta CDR3 regions were sequenced from DNA using the immunoSEQ Assay. Turning to the authors' computational methods: T cell density was computed as TCR beta template counts normalized to usable DNA estimated by amplifying housekeeping genes. Richness was estimated using the preseqR package, with extrapolation to 400,000 templates for PBMC samples and to 120,000 templates for tissue samples. Clonality was defined by subtracting Pielou's evenness from one. Differential abundance testing on productive amino-acid clonotypes, with a minimum total count of 5 and an alpha of 0.1, was used to identify tissue-enriched TCRs. The Jaccard Index and the Morisita Overlap Index were used to measure repertoire overlap between compartments. TCR beta CDR3s were clustered by GLIPH together with public tetramer-defined viral CDR3s, and at least three viral sequences plus V-gene enrichment were required for viral motifs. In its TCRdb copy, this immuneACCESS table keeps in-frame sequences only and misses some clones. Where compared with another copy, unresolved V genes explain less than half of these, and the others have no known cause. The V and J calls and clone size come from that table; D and trimming were worked out from the DNA. This sample lists roughly 1,700 clones; over 20% were detected once. The ten largest clones take up about 5% of the sample.

Including cysteine and phenylalanine, the CDR3 has 17 amino acids. Of the read, only the CDR3 DNA is kept; its 51 bases are in frame from base 1. Trimming at the junction amounts to 7 bases on V and 2 bases on J, and the germline ends lie 21 bases apart. CDR1 and CDR2 (MDHEN, SYDVKM) derive from the germline V gene. At diagnosis, tumor, uninvolved tumor-adjacent lung and peripheral blood were collected and then preserved as a mix of FFPE and fresh-frozen material. As for this clone: Its antigen is unknown. Base qualities are missing; no much larger clone stands one base away.

The input for sequencing was lung tumor tissue, taken before any cancer treatment. This TCR was recovered from a male donor at least 60 years old with stage II lung adenocarcinoma. This receptor chain uses TRBV28 and TRBJ1-3, with the identity of the D gene unclear. Here is the DNA: TGTGCCAGCACCCCTTTGTTTGGGAAGTTGGCTGGAAACACCATATATTTT. This is translated as CASTPLFGKLAGNTIYF.